Shown below are 4 T cell receptor beta chains from a single sample sequenced in a study of OX40 agonist ivuxolimab in advanced cancers. Library generation was performed with the immunoSEQ multiplex PCR assay. Imported from immuneACCESS, the table was reduced by TCRdb to in-frame sequences with V and J called. These copies leave out some clones; in studies compared against another copy, an unresolved V gene accounts for under half, and the cause of the remainder is not known. The sample has some 98,000 clones on record, 93% of them singletons. The ten largest clones take up around 0.25% of the sample. Material: CD4+ or CD8+ T cells sorted from blood, obtained in a trial of the OX40 agonist ivuxolimab. These receptors were taken from an adult with an advanced solid tumor such as melanoma, head and neck, liver or kidney cancer.

Here the CDR3 DNA reads TGTGCCACCGCTTTCCGATTAGATACGCAGTATTTT. Amino acids: CATAFRLDTQYF. This chain links TRBV10-3 with TRBJ2-3; D is unclear. The V gene lost 10 bases and the J gene lost 5 bases, with 13 bases spanning the gap. The CDR3 has 12 residues. Germline values: CDR1 ENHRY, CDR2 SYGVKD.

The chain combines TRBV30 with TRBJ2-5; D is unresolved. Germline assignment: CDR1 GTSNPN and CDR2 SVGIG (reference sequence). The CDR3 sequence is 12 residues long. V gave up 2 bases and J gave up 5 bases, with 9 bases separating them. Here the CDR3 reads CAWSQLWETQYF. In nucleotides, the CDR3 is TGTGCCTGGAGTCAACTGTGGGAGACCCAGTACTTC.

J is TRBJ2-1 and V is TRBV9; 9 nucleotides match TRBD2. CDR1 is SGDLS and CDR2 is YYNGEE in the germline V gene. The trim removed 0 bases at V and 0 bases at J, leaving 1 base unmatched. The CDR3 is made up of 16 amino acids. CDR3 residues: CASSVASGNSYNEQFF. In DNA form, the CDR3 reads TGTGCCAGCAGCGTAGCTAGCGGGAACTCCTACAATGAGCAGTTCTTC.

The chain employs TRBV6-6 and TRBJ2-7; 8 bases fit TRBD1. Germline loops: CDR1 MNHNY, CDR2 SVGAGI (reference sequence). The V and J ends lost 2 bases and 7 bases, in that order; junction bases with no gene match: 10. This CDR3 comprises 15 residues. CDR3: CASSYHITGTGEQYF. In DNA form, the CDR3 reads TGTGCCAGCAGTTACCACATAACCGGGACAGGTGAGCAGTACTTC.